This TCR beta chain is drawn from a study of response to subunit inactivated influenza vaccine. Study conclusions and caveats: Each seasonal influenza vaccination recruits few new T cells, the authors suggested.

For this clonotype: Its target is not known.

Trimming took 2 bases from V and 2 from J, leaving 7 bases between them. Germline V gene sequence: CDR1 MRHNA, CDR2 SNTAGT. The CDR3 is 14 residues long. MiXCR, run by TCRdb on the RT-PCR reads, gives a single entry per CDR3 protein. Here the sample spans some 600,000 distinct CDR3 sequences, roughly 15% being singletons. The chain combines TRBV6-4 with TRBJ2-1, with D tentatively TRBD1 or TRBD2 (5 bases each). The sequencing here drew on PBMCs from blood, taken approximately 15 days before vaccination. This TCR derives from a man between 50 and 59 years old who received an inactivated influenza vaccine. CDR3 region: CASSDVGAYNEQFF. The CDR3 bases are TGTGCCAGCAGTGACGTGGGGGCCTACAATGAGCAGTTCTTC.